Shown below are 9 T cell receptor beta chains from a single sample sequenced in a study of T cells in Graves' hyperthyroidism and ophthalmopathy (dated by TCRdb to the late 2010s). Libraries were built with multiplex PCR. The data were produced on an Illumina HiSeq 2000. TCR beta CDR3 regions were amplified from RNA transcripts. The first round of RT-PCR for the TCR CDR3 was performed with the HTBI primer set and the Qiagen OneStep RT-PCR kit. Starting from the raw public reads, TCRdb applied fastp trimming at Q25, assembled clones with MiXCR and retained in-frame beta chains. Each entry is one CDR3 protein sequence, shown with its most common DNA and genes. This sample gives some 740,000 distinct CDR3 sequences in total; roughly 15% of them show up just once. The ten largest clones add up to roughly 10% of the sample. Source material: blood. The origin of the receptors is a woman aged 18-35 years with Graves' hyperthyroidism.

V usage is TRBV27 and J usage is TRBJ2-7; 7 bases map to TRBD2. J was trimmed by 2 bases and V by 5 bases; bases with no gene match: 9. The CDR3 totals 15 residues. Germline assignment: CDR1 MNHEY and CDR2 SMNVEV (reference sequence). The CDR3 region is CASSAAPSGAYEQYF. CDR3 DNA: TGTGCCAGCAGTGCTGCCCCTAGCGGCGCCTACGAGCAGTACTTC.

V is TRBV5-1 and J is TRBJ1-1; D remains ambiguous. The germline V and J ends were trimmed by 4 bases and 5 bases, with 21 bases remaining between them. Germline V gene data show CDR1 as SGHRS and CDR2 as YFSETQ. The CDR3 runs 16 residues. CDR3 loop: CASSQNTGFSYTEAFF. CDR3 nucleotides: TGCGCCAGCAGCCAAAACACGGGGTTTTCCTATACTGAAGCTTTCTTT.

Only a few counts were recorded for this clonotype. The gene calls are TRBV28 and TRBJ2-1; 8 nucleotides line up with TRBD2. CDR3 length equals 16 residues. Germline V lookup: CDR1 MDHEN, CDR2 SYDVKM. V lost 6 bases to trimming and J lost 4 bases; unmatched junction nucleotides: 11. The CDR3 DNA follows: TGTGCCAGCAGCCCCGTAGGAGCGGGAGTATACAATGAGCAGTTCTTC. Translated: CASSPVGAGVYNEQFF.

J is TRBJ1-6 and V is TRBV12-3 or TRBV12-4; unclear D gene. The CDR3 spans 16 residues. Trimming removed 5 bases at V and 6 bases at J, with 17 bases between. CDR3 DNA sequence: TGTGCCAGCAGTCAATCGACATTCGGCTGTAATTCACCCCTCCACTTT. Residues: CASSQSTFGCNSPLHF.

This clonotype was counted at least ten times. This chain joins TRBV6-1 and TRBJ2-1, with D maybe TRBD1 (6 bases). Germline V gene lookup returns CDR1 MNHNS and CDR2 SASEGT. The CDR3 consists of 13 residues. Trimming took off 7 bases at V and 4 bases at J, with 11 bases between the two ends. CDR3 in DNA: TGTGCCAGCAACAACAGGGTATACAATGAGCAGTTCTTC. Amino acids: CASNNRVYNEQFF.

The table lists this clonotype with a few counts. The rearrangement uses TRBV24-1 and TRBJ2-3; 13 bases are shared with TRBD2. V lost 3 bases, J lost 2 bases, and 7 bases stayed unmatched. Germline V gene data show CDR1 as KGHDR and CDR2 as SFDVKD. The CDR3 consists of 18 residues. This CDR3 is CATSDTRTSGSSTDTQYF. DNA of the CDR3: TGTGCCACCAGTGATACCAGGACTAGCGGGAGTTCCACAGATACGCAGTATTTT.

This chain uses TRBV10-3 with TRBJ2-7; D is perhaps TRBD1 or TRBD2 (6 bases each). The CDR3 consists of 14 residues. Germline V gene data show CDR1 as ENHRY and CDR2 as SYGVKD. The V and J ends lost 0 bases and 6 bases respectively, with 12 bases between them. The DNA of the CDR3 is TGTGCCATCAGTGAGTCAACGGGGGCGGGCGAGCAGTACTTC. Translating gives CAISESTGAGEQYF.

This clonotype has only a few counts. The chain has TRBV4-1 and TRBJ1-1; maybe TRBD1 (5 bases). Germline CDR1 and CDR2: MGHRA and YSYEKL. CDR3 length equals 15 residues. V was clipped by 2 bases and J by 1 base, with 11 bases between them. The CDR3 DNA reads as TGCGCCAGCAGCCAATTTTTTCAGGGGAACACTGAAGCTTTCTTT. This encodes CASSQFFQGNTEAFF.

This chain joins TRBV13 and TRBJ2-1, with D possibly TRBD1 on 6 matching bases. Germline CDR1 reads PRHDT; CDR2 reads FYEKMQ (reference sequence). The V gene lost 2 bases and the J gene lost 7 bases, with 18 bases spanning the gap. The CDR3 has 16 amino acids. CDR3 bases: TGTGCCAGCAGCTTAAAGGCTGGGGCAGGGGCAAATGAGCAGTTCTTC. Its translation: CASSLKAGAGANEQFF.